What follows are 19 T cell receptor beta chains derived from one specimen sequenced in a study of T cell responses to AZD1222 COVID-19 vaccine. TCRdb's copy holds only in-frame clones and misses some; the assay was immunoSEQ multiplex PCR. Counted here are 60,000 or so clones, roughly 84% occurring once; the ten biggest clones make up about 20%. Material: peripheral blood, obtained on day 0 of AZD1222 vaccination. The receptors shown here come from an adult in good health.

V usage is TRBV7-9 and J usage is TRBJ1-2, with D possibly TRBD1 on 5 matching bases. The CDR3 is 16 residues long. The germline gives CDR1 SEHNR, CDR2 FQNEAQ (reference sequence). V was cut by 1 base and J by 2 bases, with 14 bases left in between. In DNA, the CDR3 is TGTGCCAGCAGCTTAGACGGTTTTGCAGGGAACTATGGCTACACCTTC. Translating gives CASSLDGFAGNYGYTF.

The chain employs TRBV4-1 and TRBJ2-1, with D perhaps TRBD1 or TRBD2 (5 bases each). The germline gives CDR1 MGHRA, CDR2 YSYEKL. The CDR3 loop spans 16 amino acids. Trimming left V 0 bases short and J 9 bases short, with 18 bases between. CDR3 residues: CASSQEVADKGSEQFF. For the CDR3, the DNA is TGCGCCAGCAGCCAAGAGGTGGCAGACAAGGGGAGTGAGCAGTTCTTC.

The CDR3, as DNA: TGTGCCAGCTCACCCCTAGAAACCGGGGAGCTGTTTTTT. Residues: CASSPLETGELFF. The V gene is TRBV18, the J gene TRBJ2-2, with D hard to call. V shed 3 bases and J shed 5 bases, with 7 bases lying between them. CDR1 KGHSH and CDR2 LQKENI come from the germline V gene. The CDR3 spans 13 residues. Complete variable domain (other parts from reference TRBV18 and TRBJ2-2): NAGVMQNPRHLVRRRGQEARLRCSPMKGHSHVYWYRQLPEEGLKFMVYLQKENIIDESGMPKERFSAEFPKEGPSILRIQQVVRGDSAAYFCASSPLETGELFFGEGSRLTVL.

This chain links TRBV24-1 with TRBJ2-3; D perhaps matches TRBD1 (8 bases). V was cut by 4 bases and J by 2 bases, with 15 bases left in between. The length of the CDR3 is 16 residues. Germline V CDR1 and CDR2: KGHDR, SFDVKD. The CDR3 DNA sequence: TGTGCCACCAGTGACACAGGGGGGGTTTCCACAGATACGCAGTATTTT. Its translation is CATSDTGGVSTDTQYF.

This chain's CDR3 is CASSLLGSVVETQYF. In nucleotides, the CDR3 is TGTGCCAGCAGTTTATTAGGGTCAGTAGTGGAGACCCAGTACTTC. The chain links TRBV27 to TRBJ2-5; D not certain. Trimming shortened V by 1 base and J by 5 bases, and 14 bases separated the two germline ends. Germline CDR1 and CDR2: MNHEY and SMNVEV (reference sequence). The CDR3 totals 15 residues.

The CDR3 DNA follows: TGTGCCAGCAGCTTAGGACGGCCCTACGAGCAGTACTTC. This sequence encodes CASSLGRPYEQYF. The V gene is TRBV7-8, the J gene TRBJ2-7; no clear D. CDR3 length: 13 amino acids. V was shortened by 1 base and J by 2 bases, with 6 bases between the two germline ends. Germline CDR1 reads SGHVS; CDR2 reads FQNEAQ.

The chain links TRBV12-5 to TRBJ2-2; TRBD2 matches 7 bases. CDR3 length: 16 residues. With V trimmed by 1 base and J by 6 bases, 8 bases remained unmatched. Per germline, CDR1 LGHNT and CDR2 FRNRAP. The CDR3 sequence is CASGLASGGRAGELFF. CDR3 in DNA: TGTGCTAGTGGTTTGGCTAGCGGAGGGAGGGCCGGGGAGCTGTTTTTT.

V and J are TRBV7-9 and TRBJ1-2; D is unclear. Germline CDR1 is SEHNR and CDR2 is FQNEAQ (reference sequence). The CDR3 is 13 residues long. V gave up 2 bases and J gave up 1 base, with 5 bases separating them. The CDR3 coding sequence is TGTGCCAGCAGCTTATCGGATAACTATGGCTACACCTTC. Translated: CASSLSDNYGYTF.

The chain uses TRBV24-1 and TRBJ2-5, with 10 nucleotides matching TRBD2. J lost 0 bases, V lost 4 bases, and 13 bases had no gene match. This CDR3 region has 19 residues. CDR1 is KGHDR, CDR2 SFDVKD, per germline. This CDR3 is CATSDSWASGSPYQETQYF. CDR3 sequence (DNA): TGTGCCACCAGTGACTCTTGGGCTAGCGGGAGCCCGTACCAAGAGACCCAGTACTTC.

With respect to this clone: Other DNA sequences in the same sample also yield this CDR3. CDR3 bases: TGCGCCAGCAGCTTGGCGGGAACAGATACGCAGTATTTT. Amino acids: CASSLAGTDTQYF. The genes are TRBV5-1 and TRBJ2-3, with TRBD2 as a possible D gene (5 bases). The CDR3 covers 13 residues. Germline V lookup: CDR1 SGHRS, CDR2 YFSETQ. V was cut by 0 bases and J by 3 bases, with 5 bases left in between.

The genes are TRBV2 and TRBJ2-5; possible D gene TRBD2, 6 bases. The ends were cut back, 5 bases at V and 4 bases at J, with 17 bases in the middle. This CDR3 region has 15 residues. Germline V CDR1 and CDR2: SNHLY, FYNNEI. The CDR3 loop is CASSLERVGGETQYF. The DNA of the CDR3 is TGTGCCAGCAGTCTGGAAAGGGTGGGAGGAGAGACCCAGTACTTC.

The chain links TRBV5-4 to TRBJ2-3; the match to TRBD2 covers 7 bases. V dropped 0 bases and J dropped 5; count of bases not matched to a gene: 3. The CDR3 extends over 14 amino acids. Looked up from germline, CDR1 is SGHNT and CDR2 is YYREEE (reference sequence). As DNA, the CDR3 is TGTGCCAGCAGCTTGGCCCAGCGGGGAGATACGCAGTATTTT. This sequence encodes CASSLAQRGDTQYF.

The table lists this clone with a count of one. The genes are TRBV7-2 and TRBJ2-1; 7 nucleotides align to TRBD2. Trimming took 5 bases from V and 2 from J; bases not matched to a gene: 6. This CDR3 has 15 amino acids. CDR1 SGHTA and CDR2 FQGNSA come from the germline V gene. The CDR3 region is CASSPAREPYNEQFF. CDR3 sequence (DNA): TGTGCCAGCAGCCCCGCGCGGGAGCCCTACAATGAGCAGTTCTTC.

J is TRBJ2-7 and V is TRBV6-2 or TRBV6-3, with D maybe TRBD2 (6 bases). The CDR3 contains 13 residues. From germline, CDR1 is MNHEY and CDR2 SVGEGT. The V end lost 2 bases, the J end lost 4 bases, and 9 bases lay between the germline ends. The DNA for the CDR3 is TGTGCCAGCAGTTACCCCGGGGGATACGAGCAGTACGTC. Its translation: CASSYPGGYEQYV.

The chain combines TRBV9 with TRBJ1-2; the D gene is possibly TRBD1 (6 bases). The germline V and J ends were trimmed by 1 base and 3 bases, with 19 bases remaining between them. Germline-derived CDR1 and CDR2 are SGDLS and YYNGEE. The CDR3 is 17 residues long. The CDR3 coding sequence is TGTGCCAGCAGCGTACGGTTGACAGGTCCCTTTGACTATGGCTACACCTTC. Protein product: CASSVRLTGPFDYGYTF.

The sample holds a few counts of this clone. This chain joins TRBV6-1 and TRBJ2-1; D gene ambiguous. The length of the CDR3 is 15 residues. Germline-derived CDR1 and CDR2 are MNHNS and SASEGT. Trimming shortened V by 2 bases and J by 3 bases, and 11 bases separated the two germline ends. This chain's CDR3 is CASSESPADYNEQFF. The CDR3 nucleotides are TGTGCCAGCAGTGAATCCCCGGCAGACTACAATGAGCAGTTCTTC.

V is TRBV24-1 and J is TRBJ2-1, with 7 bases lining up with TRBD1. CDR1 and CDR2 (germline): KGHDR, SFDVKD. The V segment lost 3 bases and the J segment 8 bases; nucleotides outside the gene matches: 6. This CDR3 region has 14 residues. Here the CDR3 reads CATSDPNRGDEQFF. DNA for the CDR3: TGTGCCACCAGTGATCCCAACAGGGGTGATGAGCAGTTCTTC.

As DNA, the CDR3 is TGTGCCAGCAGCTTAGTGGGGACTAGCGTGAACAATGAGCAGTTCTTC. Its translation: CASSLVGTSVNNEQFF. The J gene is TRBJ2-1, the V gene TRBV7-2, with TRBD2 identical over 10 bases. V lost 1 base and J lost 5; bases outside the gene matches: 5. The CDR3 loop spans 16 amino acids. The germline CDR1 and CDR2 sequences are SGHTA and FQGNSA.

V is TRBV28 and J is TRBJ2-1; D ambiguous. Between the trimmed V and J ends, which lost 7 bases and 5 bases, there was a span of 9 bases. CDR1 and CDR2 (germline): MDHEN, SYDVKM. The CDR3 runs to 12 residues. For the CDR3, the DNA is TGTGCCAGCACTCAAGAAGACAATGAGCAGTTCTTC. Translating gives CASTQEDNEQFF.